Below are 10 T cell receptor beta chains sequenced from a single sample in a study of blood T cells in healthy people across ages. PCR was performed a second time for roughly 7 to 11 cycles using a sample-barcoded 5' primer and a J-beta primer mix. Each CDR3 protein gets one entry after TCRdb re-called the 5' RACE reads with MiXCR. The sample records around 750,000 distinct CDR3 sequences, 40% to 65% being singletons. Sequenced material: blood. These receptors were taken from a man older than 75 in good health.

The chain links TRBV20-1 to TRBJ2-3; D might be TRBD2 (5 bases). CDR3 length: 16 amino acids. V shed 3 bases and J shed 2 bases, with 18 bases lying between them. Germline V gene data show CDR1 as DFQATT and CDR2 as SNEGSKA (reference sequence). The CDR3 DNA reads TGCAGTGCTAGGGGTTCTGCTGGGAGTTCCACAGATACGCAGTATTTT. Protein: CSARGSAGSSTDTQYF.

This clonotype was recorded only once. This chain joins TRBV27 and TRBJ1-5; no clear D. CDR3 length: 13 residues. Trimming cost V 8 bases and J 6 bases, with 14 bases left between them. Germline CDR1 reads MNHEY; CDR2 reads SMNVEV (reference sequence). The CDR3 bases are TGTGCCAGCCGTGAGAGCCTCGGTCAGCCCCAGCATTTT. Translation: CASRESLGQPQHF.

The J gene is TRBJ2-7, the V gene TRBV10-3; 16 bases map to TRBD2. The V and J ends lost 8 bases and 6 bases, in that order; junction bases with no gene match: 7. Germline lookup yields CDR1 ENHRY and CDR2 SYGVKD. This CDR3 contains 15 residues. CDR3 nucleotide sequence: TGTGCCATCTCAGGGACTAGCGGGAGGGCCGCCGAGCAGTACTTC. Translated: CAISGTSGRAAEQYF.

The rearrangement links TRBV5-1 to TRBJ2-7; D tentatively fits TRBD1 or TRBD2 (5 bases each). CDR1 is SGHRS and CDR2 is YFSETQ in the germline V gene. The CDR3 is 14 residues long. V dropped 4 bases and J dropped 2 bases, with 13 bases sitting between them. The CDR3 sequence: CASSPWGPTYEQYF. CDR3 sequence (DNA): TGCGCCAGCAGCCCTTGGGGACCCACCTACGAGCAGTACTTC.

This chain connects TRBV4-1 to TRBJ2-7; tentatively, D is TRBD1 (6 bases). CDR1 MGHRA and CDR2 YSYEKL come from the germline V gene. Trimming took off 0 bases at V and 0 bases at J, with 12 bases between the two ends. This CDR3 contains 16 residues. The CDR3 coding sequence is TGCGCCAGCAGCCAAGAAACTCAGGGGATCTCCTACGAGCAGTACTTC. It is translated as CASSQETQGISYEQYF.

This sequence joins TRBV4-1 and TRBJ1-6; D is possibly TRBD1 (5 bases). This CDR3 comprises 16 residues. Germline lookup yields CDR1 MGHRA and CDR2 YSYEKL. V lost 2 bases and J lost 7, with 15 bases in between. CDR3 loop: CASSQLPGVWNSPLHF. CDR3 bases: TGCGCCAGCAGCCAACTCCCGGGGGTCTGGAATTCACCCCTCCACTTT.

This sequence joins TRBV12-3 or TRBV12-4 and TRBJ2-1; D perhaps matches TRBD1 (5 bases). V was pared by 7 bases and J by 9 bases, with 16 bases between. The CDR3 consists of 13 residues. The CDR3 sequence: CASTPLDRTEQFF. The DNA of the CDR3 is TGTGCCAGCACCCCTCTCGACAGAACTGAGCAGTTCTTC.

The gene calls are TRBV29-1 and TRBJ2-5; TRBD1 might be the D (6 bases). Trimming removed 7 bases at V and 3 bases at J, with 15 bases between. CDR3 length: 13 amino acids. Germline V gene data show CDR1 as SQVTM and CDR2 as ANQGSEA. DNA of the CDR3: TGCAGCGCTTCAAAGGGGGTGAAAGAGACCCAGTACTTC. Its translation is CSASKGVKETQYF.

CDR3 region: CASSELGRVGEQYF. The CDR3 nucleotides read TGTGCCAGCAGTGAATTGGGCAGGGTCGGCGAGCAGTACTTC. The chain combines TRBV25-1 with TRBJ2-7, with a possible D match to TRBD1 (5 bases). The CDR3 is made up of 14 amino acids. V lost 1 base and J lost 6, with 13 bases in between. From germline, CDR1 is MGHDK and CDR2 SYGVNS.

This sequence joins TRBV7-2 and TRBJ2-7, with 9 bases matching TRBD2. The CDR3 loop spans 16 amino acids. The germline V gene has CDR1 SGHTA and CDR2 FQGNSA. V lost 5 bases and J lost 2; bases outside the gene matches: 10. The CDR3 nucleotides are TGTGCCAGCAGCCCCTGGGGACGGACTAGCGCCTACGAGCAGTACTTC. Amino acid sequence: CASSPWGRTSAYEQYF.